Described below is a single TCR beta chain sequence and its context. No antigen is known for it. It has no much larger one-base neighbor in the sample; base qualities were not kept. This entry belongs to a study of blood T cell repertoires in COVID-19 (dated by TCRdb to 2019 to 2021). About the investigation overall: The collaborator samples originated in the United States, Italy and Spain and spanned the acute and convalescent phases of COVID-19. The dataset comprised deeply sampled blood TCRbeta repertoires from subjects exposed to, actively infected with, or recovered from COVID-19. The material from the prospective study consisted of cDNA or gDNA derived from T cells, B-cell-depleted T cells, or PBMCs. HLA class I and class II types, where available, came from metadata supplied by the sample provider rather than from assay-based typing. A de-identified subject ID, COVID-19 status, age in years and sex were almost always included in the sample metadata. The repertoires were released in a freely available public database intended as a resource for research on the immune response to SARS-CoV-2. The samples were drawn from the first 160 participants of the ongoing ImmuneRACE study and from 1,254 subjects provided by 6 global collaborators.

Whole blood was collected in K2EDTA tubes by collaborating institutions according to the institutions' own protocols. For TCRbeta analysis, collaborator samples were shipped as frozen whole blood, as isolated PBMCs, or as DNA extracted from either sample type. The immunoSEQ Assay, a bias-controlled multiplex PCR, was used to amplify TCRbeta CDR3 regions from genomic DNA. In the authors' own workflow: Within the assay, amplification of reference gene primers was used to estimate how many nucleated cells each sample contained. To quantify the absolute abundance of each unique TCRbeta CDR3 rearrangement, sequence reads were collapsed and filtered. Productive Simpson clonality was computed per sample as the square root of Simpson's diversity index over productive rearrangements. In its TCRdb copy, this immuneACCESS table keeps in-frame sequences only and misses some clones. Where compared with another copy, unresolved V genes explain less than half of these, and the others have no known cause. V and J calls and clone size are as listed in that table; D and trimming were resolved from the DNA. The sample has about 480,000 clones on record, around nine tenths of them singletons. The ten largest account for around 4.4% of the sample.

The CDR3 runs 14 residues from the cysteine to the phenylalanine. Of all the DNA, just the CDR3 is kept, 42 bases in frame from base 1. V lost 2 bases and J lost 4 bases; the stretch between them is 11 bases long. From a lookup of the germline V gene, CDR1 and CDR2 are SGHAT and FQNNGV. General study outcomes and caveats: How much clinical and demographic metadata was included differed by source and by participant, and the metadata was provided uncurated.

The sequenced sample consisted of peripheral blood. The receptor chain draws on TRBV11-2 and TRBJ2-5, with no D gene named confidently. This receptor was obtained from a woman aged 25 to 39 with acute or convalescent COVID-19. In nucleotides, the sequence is TGTGCCAGCAGCTTATCTACTTCTCTAGAGACCCAGTACTTC. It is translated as CASSLSTSLETQYF.